This T cell receptor (beta chain) derives from a study of identical twins. This clonotype showed up just a few times. Looked up from germline, CDR1 is DFQATT and CDR2 is SNEGSKA (reference sequence). This CDR3 comprises 13 residues. Each CDR3 protein is one row after TCRdb ran MiXCR on the 5' RACE reads. The sample includes more than 1.5 million distinct CDR3 sequences, around a third of them seen just once. This chain joins TRBV20-1 and TRBJ2-3; D is unresolved. The sample taken for sequencing was cord blood. The TCR comes from a newborn girl in good health. DNA of the CDR3: TGCAGCGCCAGTAAGATAGGACCAGATACGCAGTATTTT. Translation gives CSASKIGPDTQYF.